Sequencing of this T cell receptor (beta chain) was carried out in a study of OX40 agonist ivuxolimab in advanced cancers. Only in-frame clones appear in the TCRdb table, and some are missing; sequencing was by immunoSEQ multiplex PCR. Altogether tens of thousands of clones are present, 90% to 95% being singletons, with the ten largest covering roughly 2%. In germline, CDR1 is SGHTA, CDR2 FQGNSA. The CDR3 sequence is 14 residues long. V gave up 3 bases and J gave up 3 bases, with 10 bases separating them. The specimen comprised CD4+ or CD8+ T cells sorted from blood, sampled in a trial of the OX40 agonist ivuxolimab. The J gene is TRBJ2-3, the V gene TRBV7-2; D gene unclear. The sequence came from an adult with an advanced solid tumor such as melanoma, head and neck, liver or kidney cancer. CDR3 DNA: TGTGCCAGCAGCTTTGGAGTTATGACAGATACGCAGTATTTT. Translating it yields CASSFGVMTDTQYF.